This T cell receptor beta chain was profiled in a study of human T cells and chemical hapten exposure. TCRdb re-derived calls from the RACE reads in MiXCR, one entry per CDR3 protein. The repertoire holds 75,000 to 100,000 distinct CDR3 sequences, with 10% to 15% as singletons. CDR1 and CDR2 (germline): SQVTM, ANQGSEA. The V gene end was trimmed by 6 bases and the J gene end by 3 bases; junction bases not matched to a gene: 6. The CDR3 contains 15 residues. This clonotype was seen more than once but under ten times. Time point described: patch test 1, 2 weeks after DPC sensitization. Treatment specified: therapeutic diphenylcyclopropenone sensitization with weekly scalp DPC.

The V gene is TRBV29-1, the J gene TRBJ2-6, with 9 bases that match TRBD1. The TCR comes from a woman in her sixties with alopecia areata. Some clones in this sample may be carry-over from other donors' samples. The specimen comprised whole blood, sampled in connection with sensitization to the hapten diphenylcyclopropenone (DPC). The CDR3 coding sequence is TGCAGCGTCCAAACAGGGGGCAGTGGGGCCAACGTCCTGACTTTC. Protein sequence: CSVQTGGSGANVLTF.